One and the same sample provided the 16 T cell receptor beta chains below, sequenced in a study of T cell responses to AZD1222 COVID-19 vaccine. Produced via immunoSEQ multiplex PCR; TCRdb's table is partial and in-frame only. The table has under 150,000 clones, approximately 90% seen once; the top ten hold 9% to 9.5%. Sample: peripheral blood, taken 28 days after the second AZD1222 dose. The receptors stem from an adult who received the AZD1222 COVID-19 vaccine.

The chain uses TRBV28 and TRBJ1-5; the match to TRBD1 covers 9 bases. With 6 bases clipped from V and 0 bases from J, the junction kept 6 bases outside the gene matches. This CDR3 is 16 amino acids long. The germline V gene has CDR1 MDHEN and CDR2 SYDVKM. CDR3 sequence: CASRLDRGNSNQPQHF. The CDR3 DNA follows: TGTGCCAGCAGACTGGACAGGGGCAATAGCAATCAGCCCCAGCATTTT.

The rearrangement uses TRBV5-1 and TRBJ1-4; D gene uncertain. This CDR3 comprises 13 residues. The V gene lost 1 base and the J gene lost 3 bases, with 4 bases spanning the gap. Germline CDR1 SGHRS, CDR2 YFSETQ. The CDR3 here is CASSLSSNEKLFF. CDR3 in DNA: TGCGCCAGCAGCTTGAGTTCTAATGAAAAACTGTTTTTT.

The chain uses TRBV11-2 and TRBJ1-1; 10 nucleotides match TRBD1. The junction had 9 bases not matched to a gene; V was cut back by 5 bases and J by 12 bases. CDR3 length: 13 amino acids. Per the germline V gene, CDR1 is SGHAT and CDR2 is FQNNGV. The CDR3 nucleotides are TGTGCCAGCAGCATTTCCCGGGACAGGGGACCTTTCTTT. Protein sequence: CASSISRDRGPFF.

The chain is built from TRBV12-3 or TRBV12-4 and TRBJ1-1; D unresolved. The CDR3 covers 12 residues. Trimming pared 6 bases from V and 0 bases from J, leaving 5 bases between. CDR3 sequence: CASREMNTEAFF. The CDR3 DNA sequence: TGTGCCAGCAGGGAGATGAACACTGAAGCTTTCTTT.

The chain joins TRBV28 to TRBJ1-1; no clear D. V was shortened by 5 bases and J by 4 bases, with 5 bases between the two germline ends. This CDR3 is built from 11 residues. CDR1 is MDHEN and CDR2 is SYDVKM in the germline V gene. In DNA form, the CDR3 reads TGTGCCAGCAGTCGGACCACTGAAGCTTTCTTT. Translated: CASSRTTEAFF.

The chain is built from TRBV28 and TRBJ1-1; 8 bases are a match to TRBD1. V was clipped by 5 bases and J by 6 bases; unmatched bases: 17. This CDR3 has 17 amino acids. Germline V gene lookup returns CDR1 MDHEN and CDR2 SYDVKM. The CDR3 sequence is CASSEPTNYRGRSEAFF. The CDR3 nucleotides are TGTGCCAGCAGTGAACCGACTAACTACAGGGGGAGGTCTGAAGCTTTCTTT.

V and J are TRBV7-2 and TRBJ1-6; D uncertain. In germline, CDR1 is SGHTA, CDR2 FQGNSA. V was shortened by 1 base and J by 5 bases, with 9 bases between the two germline ends. The CDR3 is made up of 15 amino acids. CDR3: CASSLVPRDNSPLHF. In nucleotides, the CDR3 is TGTGCCAGCAGCTTAGTGCCAAGAGATAATTCACCCCTCCACTTT.

This chain uses TRBV10-1 with TRBJ2-1, with 8 bases lining up with TRBD2. The CDR3 runs 11 residues. Trimming removed 2 bases from V and 12 bases from J; junction bases left unmatched: 0. Germline lookup yields CDR1 WNHNN and CDR2 SYGVQD (reference sequence). The CDR3 nucleotides read TGCGCCAGCAGTGAGAGCGGGAGGCAGTTCTTC. Translated: CASSESGRQFF.

The chain couples TRBV9 to TRBJ1-1, with 7 bases fitting TRBD1. The CDR3 has 17 residues. Germline V CDR1 and CDR2: SGDLS, YYNGEE. V was clipped by 4 bases and J by 2 bases; unmatched bases: 14. The CDR3 region has the DNA TGTGCCAGCAGCTCAGGGGAGGGGACAGTAAAAAACACTGAAGCTTTCTTT. Translation: CASSSGEGTVKNTEAFF.

This sequence joins TRBV12-3 or TRBV12-4 and TRBJ1-5; no clear D. V was pared by 6 bases and J by 3 bases, with 6 bases between. The CDR3 length is 12 residues. CDR3 region: CASSPNNQPQHF. The CDR3 DNA reads TGTGCCAGCAGCCCGAACAATCAGCCCCAGCATTTT.

This chain links TRBV18 with TRBJ2-4; weak D call: TRBD2 (5 bases). The CDR3 runs to 13 residues. Germline values: CDR1 KGHSH, CDR2 LQKENI. The germline V and J ends were trimmed by 8 bases and 8 bases, with 16 bases remaining between them. Written as DNA, the CDR3 is TGTGCCAGCACCACGCGGACTTCCGACATTCAGTACTTC. It codes for CASTTRTSDIQYF.

The V call is TRBV2, the J call TRBJ1-2, with 9 bases aligning to TRBD1. Germline V gene lookup returns CDR1 SNHLY and CDR2 FYNNEI. The V gene end was trimmed by 5 bases and the J gene end by 1 base; junction bases not matched to a gene: 2. The CDR3 spans 14 residues. DNA for the CDR3: TGTGCCAGCAGTTTGACAGGGGGTAACTATGGCTACACCTTC. Translation gives CASSLTGGNYGYTF.

This sequence joins TRBV28 and TRBJ1-5; a weak D match, TRBD1 (5 bases). The CDR3 is made up of 15 amino acids. Germline assignment: CDR1 MDHEN and CDR2 SYDVKM. V gave up 1 base and J gave up 4 bases, with 11 bases separating them. DNA for the CDR3: TGTGCCAGCAGTTTATATGGGGCCGCGAATCAGCCCCAGCATTTT. This gives the protein CASSLYGAANQPQHF.

The rearrangement uses TRBV19 and TRBJ1-2; the D is unclear. CDR1 is LNHDA, CDR2 SQIVND, per germline (reference sequence). This CDR3 contains 13 residues. Trimming removed 6 bases from V and 8 bases from J, with 16 bases in between. The CDR3 DNA sequence: TGTGCCAGTAGGACCGGGCCTCAGGAGGGCTACACCTTC. As protein: CASRTGPQEGYTF.

The J gene is TRBJ1-3, the V gene TRBV24-1; D unresolved. Germline CDR1 KGHDR, CDR2 SFDVKD. The CDR3 sequence is 15 residues long. Trimming took 3 bases from V and 5 from J, leaving 13 bases between them. CDR3 nucleotides: TGTGCCACCAGTGATGCTCGGGATGCGCGAAACACCATATATTTT. Protein: CATSDARDARNTIYF.

CDR3: CATSIQDNEQFF. Written as DNA, the CDR3 is TGTGCCACCAGTATACAGGACAATGAGCAGTTCTTC. The genes are TRBV15 and TRBJ2-1, with D maybe TRBD1 (5 bases). CDR3 length equals 12 residues. Between the trimmed V and J ends, which lost 6 bases and 5 bases, there was a span of 8 bases. Germline-derived CDR1 and CDR2 are LNHNV and YYDKDF (reference sequence).